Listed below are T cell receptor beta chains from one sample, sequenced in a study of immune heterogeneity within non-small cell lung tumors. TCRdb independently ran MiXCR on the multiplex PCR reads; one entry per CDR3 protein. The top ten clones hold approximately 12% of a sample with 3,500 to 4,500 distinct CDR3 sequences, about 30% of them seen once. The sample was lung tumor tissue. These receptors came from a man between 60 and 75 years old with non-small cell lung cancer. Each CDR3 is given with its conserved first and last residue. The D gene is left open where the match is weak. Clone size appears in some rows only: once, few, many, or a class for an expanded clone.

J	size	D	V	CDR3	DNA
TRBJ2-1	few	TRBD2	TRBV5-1	CASSRTSGRRGEQFF	TGCGCCAGCAGCCGGACTAGCGGGAGGCGGGGCGAGCAGTTCTTC
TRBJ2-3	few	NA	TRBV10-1	CASSHWNTDTQYF	TGCGCCAGCAGTCACTGGAACACAGATACGCAGTATTTT
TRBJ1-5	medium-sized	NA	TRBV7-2	CASSPPLGRGGNQPQHF	TGTGCCAGCAGCCCCCCCTTGGGAAGGGGCGGCAATCAGCCCCAGCATTTT
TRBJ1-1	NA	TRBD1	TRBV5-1	CASSTGQVVTEAFF	TGCGCCAGCAGCACTGGACAGGTGGTCACTGAAGCTTTCTTT
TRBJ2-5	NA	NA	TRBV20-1	CSARLAGQYETQYF	TGCAGTGCTAGATTAGCAGGGCAGTACGAGACCCAGTACTTC
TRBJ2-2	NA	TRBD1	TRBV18	CASSLRQGNTGELFF	TGTGCCAGCTCACTCCGACAGGGGAACACCGGGGAGCTGTTTTTT
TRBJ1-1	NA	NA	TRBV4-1	CASSHGGPANTEAFF	TGCGCCAGCAGCCATGGGGGCCCAGCGAACACTGAAGCTTTCTTT
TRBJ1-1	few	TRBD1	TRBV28	CASSSTGGGAEAFF	TGTGCCAGCAGTTCCACAGGGGGGGGTGCTGAAGCTTTCTTT
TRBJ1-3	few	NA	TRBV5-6	CASSRPGTGNTIYF	TGTGCCAGCAGCCGACCGGGGACTGGAAACACCATATATTTT
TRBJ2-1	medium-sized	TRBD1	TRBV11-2	CASSLPGQGVRSYNEQFF	TGTGCCAGCAGCTTGCCCGGACAGGGGGTGAGGTCCTACAATGAGCAGTTCTTC
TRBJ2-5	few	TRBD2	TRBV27	CASSLSSSGRVGTQYF	TGTGCCAGCAGTTTATCGAGTAGCGGGAGAGTTGGGACCCAGTACTTC
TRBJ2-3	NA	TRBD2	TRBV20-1	CSARTSGTVPGDTQYF	TGCAGTGCAAGGACTAGCGGGACGGTCCCAGGAGATACGCAGTATTTT
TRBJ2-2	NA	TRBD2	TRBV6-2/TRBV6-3	CASSRRTAGTSGQSTGELFF	TGTGCCAGCAGTCGCAGGACAGCCGGGACTAGCGGACAGAGCACCGGGGAGCTGTTTTTT
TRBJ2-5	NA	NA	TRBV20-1	CSARGELGVIAGQETQYF	TGCAGTGCTAGAGGGGAACTAGGGGTGATAGCGGGACAGGAGACCCAGTACTTC
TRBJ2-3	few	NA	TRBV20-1	CSASRALEDTDTQYF	TGCAGTGCCTCCCGGGCCCTAGAGGACACAGATACGCAGTATTTT
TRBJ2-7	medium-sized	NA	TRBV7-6	CASSLGTPEVYEQYF	TGTGCCAGCAGCCTGGGGACCCCGGAGGTCTACGAGCAGTACTTC
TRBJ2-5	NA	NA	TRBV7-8	CASSPLLRLETQYF	TGTGCCAGCAGCCCTTTGCTTAGGTTGGAGACCCAGTACTTC
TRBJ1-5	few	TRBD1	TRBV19	CASSISTGGNQPQHF	TGTGCCAGTAGTATAAGTACAGGGGGCAATCAGCCCCAGCATTTT
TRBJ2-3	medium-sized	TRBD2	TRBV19	CASSMTSGRGVFGDTQYF	TGTGCCAGTAGCATGACTAGCGGGAGAGGGGTTTTCGGGGATACGCAGTATTTT
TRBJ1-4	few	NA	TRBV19	CASAAATNEKLFF	TGTGCCAGTGCGGCCGCAACTAATGAAAAACTGTTTTTT
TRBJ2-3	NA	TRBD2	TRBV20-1	CSARDRSGRATDTQYF	TGCAGTGCTAGAGATCGGAGCGGGAGGGCCACAGATACGCAGTATTTT
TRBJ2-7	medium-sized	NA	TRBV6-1	CASSQPGAIYEQYF	TGTGCCAGCAGCCAACCGGGGGCTATCTACGAGCAGTACTTC
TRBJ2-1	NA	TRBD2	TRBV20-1	CSARRTSGSWNEQFF	TGCAGTGCTAGGAGAACTAGCGGGAGTTGGAATGAGCAGTTCTTC
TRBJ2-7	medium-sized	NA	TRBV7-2	CASSLGFHPIYEQYF	TGTGCCAGCAGCTTAGGTTTCCATCCCATCTACGAGCAGTACTTC
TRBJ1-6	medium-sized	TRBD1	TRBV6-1	CASSKGTVYNSPLHF	TGTGCCAGCAGTAAGGGGACAGTGTATAATTCACCCCTCCACTTT
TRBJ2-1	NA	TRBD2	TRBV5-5	CASSPLPLAVQFF	TGTGCCAGCAGCCCGTTGCCACTAGCGGTCCAGTTCTTC
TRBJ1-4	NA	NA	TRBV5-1	CASSVPGAGEKLFF	TGCGCCAGCAGCGTTCCCGGGGCGGGGGAAAAACTGTTTTTT
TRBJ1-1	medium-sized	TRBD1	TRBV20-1	CSGGQGGTEAFF	TGCAGTGGGGGACAGGGTGGGACTGAAGCTTTCTTT
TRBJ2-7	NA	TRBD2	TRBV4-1	CASSSHHGTSGSPRGYEQYF	TGCGCCAGCAGCAGCCATCACGGGACTAGCGGGAGCCCACGGGGCTACGAGCAGTACTTC
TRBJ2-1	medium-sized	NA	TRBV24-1	CATSDPKTSLGNEQFF	TGTGCCACCAGTGATCCAAAGACAAGCCTGGGAAATGAGCAGTTCTTC
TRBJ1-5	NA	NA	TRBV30	CAWSSFSGANQPQHF	TGTGCCTGGAGTTCCTTCTCGGGGGCCAATCAGCCCCAGCATTTT
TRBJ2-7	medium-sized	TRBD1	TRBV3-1	CASSGQEPPYEQYF	TGTGCCAGCAGCGGACAGGAGCCTCCCTACGAGCAGTACTTC
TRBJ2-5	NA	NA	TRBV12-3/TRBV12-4	CASSSSGGTQETQYF	TGTGCCAGCAGCTCCTCTGGGGGGACCCAAGAGACCCAGTACTTC
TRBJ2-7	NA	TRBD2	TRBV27	CASKREPRGYEQYF	TGTGCCAGCAAGCGGGAGCCCCGAGGGTACGAGCAGTACTTC